What follows are 4 T cell receptor beta chains derived from one specimen sequenced in a study of blood T cell repertoires in COVID-19. This table comes from immunoSEQ multiplex PCR, and its TCRdb copy is limited to in-frame clones, with some not included. This table has some 150,000 clones, around 87% appearing once. The sample taken for sequencing was peripheral blood. Receptor source: a woman over 75 in a cohort sampled during active or convalescent COVID-19.

The rearrangement joins TRBV12-3 or TRBV12-4 to TRBJ2-3, with D possibly TRBD2 on 6 matching bases. The CDR3 extends over 12 amino acids. Trimming removed 7 bases from V and 6 bases from J, with 11 bases in between. CDR3 sequence: CASKTGLDTQYF. Here the CDR3 DNA reads TGTGCCAGCAAGACGGGACTGGATACGCAGTATTTT.

V usage is TRBV11-3 and J usage is TRBJ2-5; 7 nucleotides align to TRBD2. Germline assignment: CDR1 SGHNT and CDR2 YENEEA. With 5 bases clipped from V and 2 bases from J, the junction kept 5 bases outside the gene matches. CDR3 length equals 14 residues. The CDR3 region has the DNA TGTGCCAGCAGCCGCGGGACTACTCAAGAGACCCAGTACTTC. Protein sequence: CASSRGTTQETQYF.

The chain carries TRBV2 and TRBJ2-3, with TRBD2 matching over 7 bases. After removal of 2 bases from V and 0 bases from J, the junction contained 2 bases not matched to a gene. The CDR3 runs 15 residues. In germline, CDR1 is SNHLY, CDR2 FYNNEI. CDR3 sequence: CASSESGGSTDTQYF. CDR3 nucleotide sequence: TGTGCCAGCAGTGAATCGGGGGGTAGCACAGATACGCAGTATTTT.

V is TRBV28 and J is TRBJ1-4; TRBD1 might be the D (5 bases). Germline CDR1 reads MDHEN; CDR2 reads SYDVKM. The germline V and J ends were trimmed by 2 bases and 7 bases, with 11 bases remaining between them. The CDR3 length is 14 residues. The CDR3 reads CASSLGGEGEKLFF. The CDR3 DNA sequence: TGTGCCAGCAGTTTAGGAGGGGAAGGTGAAAAACTGTTTTTT. The complete variable domain, with remaining parts taken from reference TRBV28 and TRBJ1-4, reads DVKVTQSSRYLVKRTGEKVFLECVQDMDHENMFWYRQDPGLGLRLIYFSYDVKMKEKGDIPEGYSVSREKKERFSLILESASTNQTSMYLCASSLGGEGEKLFFGSGTQLSVL.